This is a list of T cell receptor beta chains from one sample in a study of cytomegalovirus exposure and HLA in healthy donors. Repertoires were generated with immunoSEQ multiplex PCR, while TCRdb's copy carries only in-frame clones and drops some. The profile shows approximately 180,000 clones, about 69% of them singletons. Sequencing input: PBMCs. The receptor source for this set is a human donor in good health. Each CDR3 is given with its conserved first and last residue. Each record gives: V gene, J gene, clone size, CDR3 length, D gene, CDR3 DNA, CDR3 protein. A D gene is named only where the DNA matches it firmly. Only part of the rows carry a size: once, few, many, or a class if the clone is expanded.

TRBV29-1	TRBJ2-7	.	13	TRBD1	TGCAGCGTTGTGGGGGACAGGGTCGACGAGCAGTACTTC	CSVVGDRVDEQYF
TRBV2	TRBJ1-2	.	14	TRBD1	TGTGCCAGCAGTGAATCGCAGGGGGTTGATGGCTACACCTTC	CASSESQGVDGYTF
TRBV28	TRBJ2-7	.	18	TRBD2	TGTGCCAGCAGTTTAATGGGACTAGCGGGGAGAAGCTCCTACGAGCAGTACTTC	CASSLMGLAGRSSYEQYF
TRBV4-1	TRBJ2-3	.	13	TRBD2	TGCGCCAGCAGCCGGACTAGTAAAGATACGCAGTATTTT	CASSRTSKDTQYF
TRBV9	TRBJ1-3	.	16	.	TGTGCCAGCAGCGCCCTAACCGTTAGCTCTGGAAACACCATATATTTT	CASSALTVSSGNTIYF
TRBV5-4	TRBJ2-7	.	16	TRBD1	TGTGCCAGCAGCTTGTCCCGGGACAGGGGTGCCTACGAGCAGTACTTC	CASSLSRDRGAYEQYF
TRBV10-3	TRBJ1-1	.	11	.	TGTGCCACCGGGAAGGGGGCTGAAGCTTTCTTT	CATGKGAEAFF
TRBV4-3	TRBJ1-2	.	15	TRBD1	TGCGCCAGCAGCCAGGAGACAGGGGTCCAGAGCGGCTACACCTTC	CASSQETGVQSGYTF
TRBV11-3	TRBJ2-7	.	15	TRBD1	TGTGCCAGCAGCGTCGGGACAGGGTTCTCCTACGAGCAGTACTTC	CASSVGTGFSYEQYF
TRBV7-9	TRBJ2-3	.	14	.	TGTGCCAGCAGCTCGCAGGGAATGGGGGATACGCAGTATTTT	CASSSQGMGDTQYF
TRBV21-1	TRBJ2-5	once	16	.	TGTGCCAGCAGTAAAAGCGGGGACCGTTGGATGGAGACCCAGTACTTC	CASSKSGDRWMETQYF
TRBV19	TRBJ1-5	.	14	TRBD1	TGTGCCAGTTCTTTTGGACAGGCAGGTCAGCCCCAGCATTTT	CASSFGQAGQPQHF
TRBV5-4	TRBJ2-7	.	15	TRBD1	TGTGCCAGCAGCTGGGGAGGACAGGGGCGGTACGAGCAATACTTC	CASSWGGQGRYEQYF
TRBV9	TRBJ1-3	once	16	TRBD1	TGTGCCAGCAGTCTCCAGACAGGGACCTCTGGAAACACCATATATTTT	CASSLQTGTSGNTIYF
TRBV30	TRBJ2-2	once	14	.	TGTGCCTGGAGTGTAAACAGGGCTGGCGGGGAGCTGTTTTTT	CAWSVNRAGGELFF
TRBV9	TRBJ2-5	.	13	.	TGTGCCAGCAGCAACTTAAGGGGAGAGACCCAGTACTTC	CASSNLRGETQYF
TRBV19	TRBJ1-1	.	14	.	TGTGCCAGTAGTATAGGAAGGGGGAACACTGAAGCTTTCTTT	CASSIGRGNTEAFF
TRBV14	TRBJ2-1	.	16	.	TGTGCCAGCAGCGGCCTCGGGCGGGGCGCCTACAATGAGCAGTTCTTC	CASSGLGRGAYNEQFF
TRBV30	TRBJ2-7	.	13	.	TGTGCCTGGAGTCAGGCCCTTACCTACGAGCAGTACTTC	CAWSQALTYEQYF
TRBV4-2	TRBJ1-1	.	13	.	TGTGCCAGCAGCCAAGTTTGGCAGGATGAAGCTTTCTTT	CASSQVWQDEAFF
TRBV5-8	TRBJ1-5	.	15	.	TGTGCCAGCAGCCCCCTAGCGGGGGGACGTCAGCCCCAGCATTTT	CASSPLAGGRQPQHF
TRBV10-3	TRBJ2-7	.	16	.	TGTGCCATCAGTGAGTCGGGCAGGATACATTCCTACGAGCAGTACTTC	CAISESGRIHSYEQYF
TRBV19	TRBJ1-2	few	11	.	TGTGCCAGTAGTATCGGCTATGGCTACACCTTC	CASSIGYGYTF
TRBV5-6	TRBJ2-5	.	13	.	TGTGCCAGCAGCTCCGGGGGGCGGGAGACCCAGTACTTC	CASSSGGRETQYF
TRBV7-9	TRBJ1-1	.	14	.	TGTGCCAGCAGCTTAGGACGGGGGAACACTGAAGCTTTCTTT	CASSLGRGNTEAFF
TRBV2	TRBJ2-7	.	14	TRBD2	TGTGCCAGCAGTGGTGAGCAGGGAGGGAACGAGCAGTACTTC	CASSGEQGGNEQYF
TRBV5-1	TRBJ1-4	.	16	.	TGCGCCAGCAGCTTGGGCGGATTAGGGGCTAATGAAAAACTGTTTTTT	CASSLGGLGANEKLFF
TRBV14	TRBJ2-2	once	15	.	TGTGCCAGCAGCCAAGCCCTACAGGGAGCCGGGGAGCTGTTTTTT	CASSQALQGAGELFF
TRBV19	TRBJ1-1	.	14	TRBD1	TGTGCCAGTAGTTTTTCCCGACAGGGTCTGGGAGCTTTCTTT	CASSFSRQGLGAFF
TRBV7-9	TRBJ1-1	.	15	.	TGTTCCAGCAGCTTAGCAGAGCGGGGGAACACTGAAGCTTTCTTT	CSSSLAERGNTEAFF
TRBV19	TRBJ1-6	.	14	.	TGTGCCAGCCGACAGGATCCGCAGGGTTCACCCCTCCACTTT	CASRQDPQGSPLHF
TRBV7-7	TRBJ2-7	.	14	.	TGTGCTAGCAGCCAACAGACAGGTTCCTACGAGCAGTACTTC	CASSQQTGSYEQYF
TRBV7-9	TRBJ2-7	.	15	TRBD1	TGTGCCAGCAGCCAACCTAACAGGGGGCCGTACGAGCAGTACTTC	CASSQPNRGPYEQYF
TRBV6-6	TRBJ2-7	.	14	TRBD2	TGTGCCAGCAGTTACGAAGCGGGAACCTACGAGCAGTACTTC	CASSYEAGTYEQYF
TRBV19	TRBJ2-2	few	15	.	TGTGCCAGTAGTAGCGGGGCAGGGGGCACCGGGGAGCTGTTTTTT	CASSSGAGGTGELFF
TRBV4-1	TRBJ2-5	.	14	.	TGCGCCAGCAGCCAAGTACTAGTCGGGGAGACCCAGTACTTC	CASSQVLVGETQYF
TRBV4-3	TRBJ2-6	.	17	TRBD1	TGCGCCAGCAGCCAAGGGGACAGGGGGCCTGGGGCCAACGTCCTGACTTTC	CASSQGDRGPGANVLTF
TRBV7-3	TRBJ1-1	few	14	TRBD1	TGTGCCAGCAGCTTAGGACAGGGAGACACTGAAGCTTTCTTT	CASSLGQGDTEAFF
TRBV5-4	TRBJ2-2	.	15	TRBD2	TGTGCCAGCAGCACAGCGGGGGTGGACACCGGGGAGCTGTTTTTT	CASSTAGVDTGELFF
TRBV9	TRBJ2-3	.	16	.	TGTGCCAGCAGCGTAACGCCCGGGGGAGGAACAGATACGCAGTATTTT	CASSVTPGGGTDTQYF
TRBV5-6	TRBJ1-1	.	16	TRBD1	TGTGCCAGCAGCCCGGGGACAGGCAGCTTTGTCACTGAAGCTTTCTTT	CASSPGTGSFVTEAFF
TRBV19	TRBJ1-4	.	12	.	TGTGCCAGCCGCCCGGGGGAGGAAAAACTGTTTTTT	CASRPGEEKLFF
TRBV19	TRBJ1-1	.	14	.	TGTGCCAGTAGTATGTATAGATTTAACACTGAAGCTTTCTTT	CASSMYRFNTEAFF
TRBV9	TRBJ2-7	.	15	.	TGTGCCAGCAGCGTAGGCTCAGGGGTAGCCTACGAGCAGTACTTC	CASSVGSGVAYEQYF